This passage covers 27 T cell receptor beta chains from one sample sequenced in a study of blood T cell repertoires in COVID-19. TCRdb's table, derived via immunoSEQ multiplex PCR, lists solely in-frame clones and lacks some. The table includes a few hundred thousand clones, over 75% detected once. Material for sequencing was PBMCs or T cells enriched from blood (not recorded which). These TCRs come from a man younger than 35 who had recovered from COVID-19.

The chain combines TRBV7-2 with TRBJ2-7, with 8 bases matching TRBD2. This CDR3 has 17 residues. With V trimmed by 2 bases and J by 7 bases, 16 bases remained unmatched. Per the germline V gene, CDR1 is SGHTA and CDR2 is FQGNSA. The CDR3 region is CASSLQLRLAISGEQYF. The CDR3 DNA reads TGTGCCAGCAGCTTACAGTTGCGACTAGCGATATCAGGAGAGCAGTACTTC. Variable domain in full (rest from reference TRBV7-2 and TRBJ2-7): GAGVSQSPSNKVTEKGKDVELRCDPISGHTALYWYRQSLGQGLEFLIYFQGNSAPDKSGLPSDRFSAERTGGSVSTLTIQRTQQEDSAVYLCASSLQLRLAISGEQYFGPGTRLTVT.

This chain links TRBV19 with TRBJ1-5; D is possibly TRBD1 (5 bases). The CDR3 runs to 15 residues. V was clipped by 3 bases and J by 2 bases, with 11 bases between them. Germline V gene lookup returns CDR1 LNHDA and CDR2 SQIVND (reference sequence). CDR3: CASSIVGVGNQPQHF. The CDR3 DNA reads as TGTGCCAGTAGTATCGTAGGGGTGGGCAATCAGCCCCAGCATTTT.

This clone was detected only once. The chain carries TRBV24-1 and TRBJ1-5; D perhaps matches TRBD1 (5 bases). Trimming pared 5 bases from V and 3 bases from J, leaving 10 bases between. The germline gives CDR1 KGHDR, CDR2 SFDVKD. The length of the CDR3 is 14 residues. The CDR3 loop is CATSGQGYNQPQHF. CDR3 DNA: TGTGCCACCAGTGGGCAGGGCTACAATCAGCCCCAGCATTTT.

The V and J genes are TRBV19 and TRBJ2-7; 10 nucleotides match TRBD2. In germline, CDR1 is LNHDA, CDR2 SQIVND (reference sequence). The CDR3 length is 15 residues. Unmatched junction bases numbered 2, after V lost 1 base and J lost 2 bases. CDR3 in DNA: TGTGCCAGTAGTATAGCTAGCGGGAGCACCTACGAGCAGTACTTC. It translates to CASSIASGSTYEQYF. The full variable domain, in which reference TRBV19 and TRBJ2-7 provide the parts outside the CDR3, is DGGITQSPKYLFRKEGQNVTLSCEQNLNHDAMYWYRQDPGQGLRLIYYSQIVNDFQKGDIAEGYSVSREKKESFPLTVTSAQKNPTAFYLCASSIASGSTYEQYFGPGTRLTVT.

The chain links TRBV29-1 to TRBJ1-1, with a weak D call TRBD1 (5 bases). The germline V gene encodes CDR1 SQVTM and CDR2 ANQGSEA. V was shortened by 6 bases and J by 4 bases, with 15 bases between the two germline ends. This CDR3 spans 13 amino acids. The CDR3 DNA reads as TGCAGCGTCGGGATCGGGGGAGGCACTGAAGCTTTCTTT. Translating gives CSVGIGGGTEAFF.

This rearrangement joins TRBV5-4 to TRBJ2-4; TRBD2 might be the D (5 bases). This CDR3 contains 14 residues. Germline values: CDR1 SGHNT, CDR2 YYREEE (reference sequence). V gave up 0 bases and J gave up 2 bases, with 6 bases separating them. CDR3 region: CASSLGTSKNIQYF. CDR3 coding DNA: TGTGCCAGCAGCTTGGGGACTTCCAAAAACATTCAGTACTTC.

The chain is built from TRBV18 and TRBJ2-3; TRBD2 agrees at 13 bases. Trimming removed 2 bases from V and 4 bases from J; junction bases left unmatched: 12. Per germline, CDR1 KGHSH and CDR2 LQKENI. This CDR3 comprises 19 residues. CDR3 nucleotide sequence: TGTGCCAGCTCACCATCACCTCCTACTAGCGGGGGGGCGGCAGATACGCAGTATTTT. Its protein product is CASSPSPPTSGGAADTQYF.

This sequence joins TRBV28 and TRBJ2-1; TRBD2 might be the D (6 bases). V was trimmed by 3 bases and J by 8 bases, leaving 20 bases between them. CDR3 length: 16 amino acids. Germline-derived CDR1 and CDR2 are MDHEN and SYDVKM. The CDR3 is CASSFSGGTFRDEQFF. The CDR3 DNA reads TGTGCCAGCAGTTTTTCCGGGGGTACCTTTAGAGATGAGCAGTTCTTC. Combining the CDR3 with reference TRBV28 and TRBJ2-1 gives the whole variable domain DVKVTQSSRYLVKRTGEKVFLECVQDMDHENMFWYRQDPGLGLRLIYFSYDVKMKEKGDIPEGYSVSREKKERFSLILESASTNQTSMYLCASSFSGGTFRDEQFFGPGTRLTVL.

Details on this clone: The junction departs from germline at one end; a sequencing error may be responsible. The chain is built from TRBV7-6 and TRBJ2-5; 7 nucleotides align to TRBD1. Germline V gives CDR1 SGHVS, CDR2 FNYEAQ. CDR3 length equals 13 residues. The CDR3 nucleotides read TGTGCCACTGGACAGGCGGACCAAAAGACCCAGTACTTC. Translation: CATGQADQKTQYF.

The genes are TRBV28 and TRBJ2-5; a weak D match, TRBD1 (6 bases). Germline V gives CDR1 MDHEN, CDR2 SYDVKM. CDR3 length: 18 residues. The ends were cut back, 8 bases at V and 1 base at J, with 26 bases in the middle. The CDR3: CASGRPLGAGDSQETQYF. CDR3 in DNA: TGTGCCAGCGGACGACCATTGGGGGCAGGGGATTCCCAAGAGACCCAGTACTTC.

This chain links TRBV19 with TRBJ2-3, with D possibly TRBD2 on 6 matching bases. In germline, CDR1 is LNHDA, CDR2 SQIVND (reference sequence). Trimming removed 9 bases at V and 3 bases at J, with 13 bases between. The CDR3 loop spans 13 amino acids. CDR3 amino acids: CASSGDATDTQYF. As DNA, the CDR3 is TGTGCCAGCTCGGGAGATGCGACAGATACGCAGTATTTT.

This chain uses TRBV19 with TRBJ2-1; tentatively, D is TRBD2 (5 bases). The V end was cut by 4 bases, the J end by 7 bases, with 14 bases between. Germline CDR1 is LNHDA and CDR2 is SQIVND (reference sequence). The CDR3 length is 14 residues. The DNA for the CDR3 is TGTGCCAGTAGTACATCTACTAGATTAAATGAGCAGTTCTTC. It translates to CASSTSTRLNEQFF.

CDR3 coding DNA: TGTGCCAGCAGGACAGGGGGCGCAGGCTACGAGCAGTACTTC. This encodes CASRTGGAGYEQYF. The genes are TRBV6-5 and TRBJ2-7; 10 bases map to TRBD1. The CDR3 covers 14 residues. Germline V CDR1 and CDR2: MNHEY, SVGAGI. V was clipped by 6 bases and J by 3 bases; unmatched bases: 5.

The rearrangement links TRBV4-3 to TRBJ2-2, with D possibly TRBD2 on 5 matching bases. The CDR3 is 14 amino acids. The germline V gene encodes CDR1 LGHNA and CDR2 YSLEER. With 0 bases removed from V and 7 bases from J, the gap between germline ends came to 9 bases. CDR3 protein: CASSQDNGVGELFF. The CDR3, as DNA: TGCGCCAGCAGCCAAGATAACGGGGTCGGGGAGCTGTTTTTT.

The chain links TRBV28 to TRBJ1-4, with a weak D call TRBD1 (6 bases). Trimming removed 6 bases from V and 0 bases from J, with 17 bases in between. Germline-derived CDR1 and CDR2 are MDHEN and SYDVKM. The CDR3 covers 17 residues. The CDR3 here is CASSQDSRQPTNEKLFF. CDR3 bases: TGTGCCAGCAGCCAGGACAGCCGCCAACCAACTAATGAAAAACTGTTTTTT.

The rearrangement uses TRBV27 and TRBJ1-1, with 9 bases that match TRBD1. J lost 2 bases, V lost 5 bases, and 9 bases had no gene match. Germline values: CDR1 MNHEY, CDR2 SMNVEV (reference sequence). The CDR3 consists of 16 residues. CDR3 nucleotide sequence: TGTGCCAGCAGTCCCGGGACAGGGACGGGTAACACTGAAGCTTTCTTT. It translates to CASSPGTGTGNTEAFF.

V usage is TRBV12-3 or TRBV12-4 and J usage is TRBJ1-1; D unclear. The CDR3 sequence is 11 residues long. V was cut by 6 bases and J by 8 bases, with 10 bases left in between. CDR3 residues: CASSLTREAFF. Written as DNA, the CDR3 is TGTGCCAGCAGCCTCACCAGAGAAGCTTTCTTT.

This chain joins TRBV11-3 and TRBJ1-3, with unresolved D. Germline V gene sequence: CDR1 SGHNT, CDR2 YENEEA. The V end lost 4 bases, the J end lost 8 bases, and 12 bases lay between the germline ends. The CDR3 has 13 residues. The CDR3 DNA reads as TGTGCCAGCAGCTCCGAAGAGGTCGACACCATATATTTT. As protein: CASSSEEVDTIYF.

In the case of this clone: The sample carries other DNA sequences with the same CDR3. The rearrangement joins TRBV28 to TRBJ1-5; 9 bases match TRBD1. The ends lost 2 bases at V and 4 bases at J; junction bases unmatched: 3. Looked up from germline, CDR1 is MDHEN and CDR2 is SYDVKM. This CDR3 comprises 15 residues. Here the CDR3 reads CASSLTGQGNQPQHF. The DNA of the CDR3 is TGTGCCAGCAGTTTAACGGGACAGGGAAATCAGCCCCAGCATTTT.

The V call is TRBV5-5, the J call TRBJ1-2; possible D gene TRBD1, 5 bases. CDR3 length: 15 residues. V lost 0 bases, J lost 2 bases, and 11 bases lay in between. Germline V gives CDR1 SGHKS, CDR2 YYEKEE (reference sequence). Here the CDR3 reads CASSLARAQNYGYTF. The CDR3 nucleotides are TGTGCCAGCAGCTTGGCCAGGGCCCAGAACTATGGCTACACCTTC.

The chain has TRBV3-1 (or the pseudogene TRBV3-2) and TRBJ2-2; 14 bases align to TRBD2. Trimming at V came to 4 bases and at J to 6 bases, leaving 7 bases not matched to a gene. Germline V gene sequence: CDR1 LGHDT, CDR2 YNNKEL (reference sequence). The CDR3 contains 17 residues. This CDR3 reads CASSLGLAGVSAGELFF. The CDR3 bases are TGTGCCAGCAGCCTGGGACTAGCGGGAGTTTCTGCCGGGGAGCTGTTTTTT.

This chain joins TRBV2 and TRBJ1-1; perhaps TRBD1 as D (5 bases). CDR1 and CDR2 from the germline V gene are SNHLY and FYNNEI. Between the trimmed V and J ends, which lost 7 bases and 9 bases, there was a span of 15 bases. The CDR3 loop spans 12 amino acids. In nucleotides, the CDR3 is TGTGCCAGCACCACCGGGCACAGGAAAGCTTTCTTT. The encoded protein is CASTTGHRKAFF.

The V call is TRBV2, the J call TRBJ2-3; 8 bases are a match to TRBD1. CDR3 length equals 15 residues. Germline V gene sequence: CDR1 SNHLY, CDR2 FYNNEI. The V gene end was trimmed by 6 bases and the J gene end by 0 bases; junction bases not matched to a gene: 5. The DNA of the CDR3 is TGTGCCAGCAGAGTCCGGGACAGGAGCACAGATACGCAGTATTTT. Encoded protein: CASRVRDRSTDTQYF.

The V gene is TRBV4-1, the J gene TRBJ1-3; TRBD1 matches 8 bases. The CDR3 loop spans 16 amino acids. Germline V CDR1 and CDR2: MGHRA, YSYEKL. The junction had 7 bases not matched to a gene; V was cut back by 1 base and J by 5 bases. In DNA, the CDR3 is TGCGCCAGCAGCCAAGTTCCAGGGGGCGGACGAAACACCATATATTTT. Translating gives CASSQVPGGGRNTIYF.

The chain uses TRBV19 and TRBJ1-5; weak D call: TRBD1 (6 bases). Germline V lookup: CDR1 LNHDA, CDR2 SQIVND (reference sequence). The CDR3 has 15 amino acids. V was shortened by 6 bases and J by 4 bases, with 16 bases between the two germline ends. The CDR3 DNA reads TGTGCCAGTAGAAATGACAGGCACGGGAATCAGCCCCAGCATTTT. It specifies CASRNDRHGNQPQHF.

This clone was seen a few times. Distinct nucleotide sequences in the sample also encode this CDR3. This chain links TRBV9 with TRBJ2-1, with 7 bases identical to TRBD1. Germline V gene sequence: CDR1 SGDLS, CDR2 YYNGEE. The CDR3 runs to 12 residues. V was pared by 3 bases and J by 6 bases, with 0 bases of the junction left unmatched. The CDR3 loop is CASSGDSNEQFF. The CDR3 DNA sequence: TGTGCCAGCAGCGGGGACAGCAATGAGCAGTTCTTC.

This clone has a handful of counts. V usage is TRBV28 and J usage is TRBJ1-5; no clear D gene. This CDR3 has 12 amino acids. Trimming cost V 7 bases and J 2 bases, with 6 bases left between them. Germline lookup yields CDR1 MDHEN and CDR2 SYDVKM. The CDR3 coding sequence is TGTGCCAGCAAGCGTGGCAATCAGCCCCAGCATTTT. This codes for CASKRGNQPQHF.